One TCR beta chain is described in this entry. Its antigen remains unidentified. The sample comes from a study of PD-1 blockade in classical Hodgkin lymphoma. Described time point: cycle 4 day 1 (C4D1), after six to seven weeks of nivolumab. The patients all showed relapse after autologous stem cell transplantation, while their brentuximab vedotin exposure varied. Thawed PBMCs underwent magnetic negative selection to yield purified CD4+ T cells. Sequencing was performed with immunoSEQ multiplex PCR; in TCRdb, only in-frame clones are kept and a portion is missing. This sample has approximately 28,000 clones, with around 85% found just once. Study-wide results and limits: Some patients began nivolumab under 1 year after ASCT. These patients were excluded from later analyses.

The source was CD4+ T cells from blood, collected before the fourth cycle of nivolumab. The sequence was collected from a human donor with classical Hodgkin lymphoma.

CDR3 DNA: TGTGCCAGCAGCTCATTCCCGGGAATACAGTATTTT. The encoded protein is CASSSFPGIQYF. The genes are TRBV11-3 and TRBJ2-3, with a tentative D call TRBD2 (5 bases). The CDR3 is 12 amino acids. Germline lookup yields CDR1 SGHNT and CDR2 YENEEA. Trimming stripped 4 bases from V and 12 bases from J, with 14 bases between.